These 29 T cell receptor beta chains were all obtained from the same sample, sequenced in a study of blood T cells in healthy people across ages. Alongside a J-beta primer mix, a sample-barcoded 5' primer served in a second PCR lasting about 7 to 11 cycles. TCRdb reprocessed the 5' RACE reads with MiXCR, giving one entry per CDR3 protein. The sample carries approximately 730,000 distinct CDR3 sequences, 53% recorded once. Sequenced material: blood. These receptors were obtained from a man of 80 years or more in good health.

This clonotype was recorded only once. The rearrangement links TRBV6-2 or TRBV6-3 to TRBJ1-1; D gene uncertain. The CDR3 runs 13 residues. Germline CDR1 and CDR2: MNHEY and SVGEGT. With 6 bases removed from V and 1 base from J, the gap between germline ends came to 9 bases. For the CDR3, the DNA is TGTGCCAGCAGCGAAGCGGGGAACACTGAAGCTTTCTTT. It is translated as CASSEAGNTEAFF.

The V gene is TRBV27, the J gene TRBJ1-2; possibly TRBD1 for D (6 bases). Germline-derived CDR1 and CDR2 are MNHEY and SMNVEV (reference sequence). This CDR3 contains 16 residues. Trimming removed 1 base at V and 2 bases at J, with 14 bases between. CDR3 sequence (DNA): TGTGCCAGCAGTTTATTAGTTACAGGGAGGAACTATGGCTACACCTTC. It is translated as CASSLLVTGRNYGYTF.

The gene calls are TRBV3-1 and TRBJ1-1, with a weak D call TRBD1 (5 bases). The germline gives CDR1 LGHDT, CDR2 YNNKEL (reference sequence). V lost 4 bases and J 6 bases, leaving 9 bases between the germline ends. CDR3 length: 12 amino acids. CDR3 in DNA: TGTGCCAGCAGCCGCAGGGAGGCTGAAGCTTTCTTT. Protein: CASSRREAEAFF.

CDR3 region: CASTGTYNSGANVLTF. CDR3 coding DNA: TGCGCCAGTACCGGGACATACAACTCTGGGGCCAACGTCCTGACTTTC. V gene TRBV5-1 combines with J gene TRBJ2-6; tentative D call: TRBD1 (6 bases). The CDR3 covers 16 residues. Trimming took off 8 bases at V and 0 bases at J, with 15 bases between the two ends. Germline lookup yields CDR1 SGHRS and CDR2 YFSETQ.

Details on this clonotype: A much more abundant neighbour one base away suggests this may be a read error. The rearrangement joins TRBV7-2 to TRBJ2-1, with D unresolved. The V end was cut by 0 bases, the J end by 4 bases, with 10 bases between. Germline V gene lookup returns CDR1 SGHTA and CDR2 FQGNSA. There are 15 residues in the CDR3. This chain's CDR3 is CASSLACGAYNEQFF. DNA of the CDR3: TGTGCCAGCAGCTTAGCGTGCGGAGCGTACAATGAGCAGTTCTTC.

This clonotype was counted between two and nine times. CDR3 in amino acids: CASSSGASYEQYF. In DNA, the CDR3 is TGTGCCAGCAGTTCCGGAGCATCCTACGAGCAGTACTTC. The chain uses TRBV6-6 and TRBJ2-7; D is unclear. The CDR3 extends over 13 amino acids. Germline V gene data show CDR1 as MNHNY and CDR2 as SVGAGI (reference sequence). V gave up 4 bases and J gave up 1 base, with 8 bases separating them.

This clonotype was found once. The CDR3 reads CASSLSRGGLETQYF. DNA of the CDR3: TGTGCCAGCAGTTTATCCCGGGGAGGGTTAGAGACCCAGTACTTC. The V gene is TRBV27, the J gene TRBJ2-5; TRBD2 matches at 7 bases. This CDR3 comprises 15 residues. Trimming took 0 bases from V and 4 from J; bases not matched to a gene: 5. CDR1 and CDR2 from the germline V gene are MNHEY and SMNVEV (reference sequence).

Of note for this clonotype: A much more abundant neighbour one base away suggests this may be a read error. This chain joins TRBV29-1 and TRBJ2-1; 9 bases align to TRBD1. V lost 6 bases and J lost 10; bases outside the gene matches: 13. Germline loops: CDR1 SQVTM, CDR2 ANQGSEA. This CDR3 comprises 14 residues. CDR3 in DNA: TGCAGCGTCAGGGACAGGGAGGTTGGCAAGGAGCAGTTCTTC. This translates into CSVRDREVGKEQFF.

The J gene is TRBJ2-5, the V gene TRBV7-2; 10 bases map to TRBD2. The CDR3 extends over 16 amino acids. Germline values: CDR1 SGHTA, CDR2 FQGNSA. V gave up 3 bases and J gave up 4 bases; unmatched junction bases: 8. The CDR3 reads CASSFLLAGRGETQYF. In nucleotides, the CDR3 is TGTGCCAGCAGCTTCTTACTAGCGGGACGGGGAGAGACCCAGTACTTC.

This clonotype was recorded a few times. The chain carries TRBV6-1 and TRBJ2-3, with D maybe TRBD1 (6 bases). With 3 bases removed from V and 0 bases from J, the gap between germline ends came to 13 bases. This CDR3 has 16 amino acids. Germline V gene sequence: CDR1 MNHNS, CDR2 SASEGT. This chain's CDR3 is CASSEGARFSTDTQYF. CDR3 nucleotides: TGTGCCAGCAGTGAGGGGGCTCGGTTTAGCACAGATACGCAGTATTTT.

J is TRBJ2-5 and V is TRBV11-3; D possibly corresponds to TRBD1 (5 bases). The germline gives CDR1 SGHNT, CDR2 YENEEA. CDR3 length: 12 amino acids. The V and J ends lost 8 bases and 5 bases respectively, with 12 bases between them. The CDR3 here is CASGLRGETQYF. DNA for the CDR3: TGTGCCAGCGGCCTAAGGGGTGAGACCCAGTACTTC.

There are a few counts of this clonotype. The rearrangement joins TRBV12-3 or TRBV12-4 to TRBJ1-4; a weak D match, TRBD1 (5 bases). V dropped 9 bases and J dropped 7 bases, with 21 bases sitting between them. CDR3 size: 15 residues. The CDR3 protein is CASGRGEGISEKLFF. CDR3 nucleotide sequence: TGTGCCAGTGGTAGAGGAGAGGGGATTAGTGAAAAACTGTTTTTT.

This clonotype was counted between two and nine times. The chain couples TRBV10-3 to TRBJ2-7; 7 bases agree with TRBD1. Germline CDR1 reads ENHRY; CDR2 reads SYGVKD. Trimming removed 5 bases from V and 2 bases from J; junction bases left unmatched: 6. The length of the CDR3 is 14 residues. In DNA, the CDR3 is TGTGCCATCAGTAGCGGACAGGTCCCCTACGAGCAGTACTTC. It specifies CAISSGQVPYEQYF.

The chain is built from TRBV29-1 and TRBJ1-1, with D hard to call. Looked up from germline, CDR1 is SQVTM and CDR2 is ANQGSEA. The V end lost 5 bases, the J end lost 0 bases, and 10 bases lay between the germline ends. The CDR3 consists of 13 residues. CDR3 residues: CSVCGLLNTEAFF. The CDR3 DNA reads as TGCAGCGTTTGTGGACTGCTGAACACTGAAGCTTTCTTT.

The chain carries TRBV7-9 and TRBJ2-5, with D perhaps matching TRBD2 (7 bases). Germline assignment: CDR1 SEHNR and CDR2 FQNEAQ (reference sequence). The CDR3 runs 16 residues. Trimming removed 6 bases from V and 4 bases from J, with 21 bases in between. CDR3 in amino acids: CASSSRGSGLRETQYF. CDR3 nucleotides: TGTGCCAGCAGTAGCAGGGGTAGCGGGCTTCGAGAGACCCAGTACTTC.

The V call is TRBV20-1, the J call TRBJ2-3; D is perhaps TRBD2 (5 bases). Germline-derived CDR1 and CDR2 are DFQATT and SNEGSKA (reference sequence). V lost 2 bases, J lost 1 base, and 10 bases lay in between. The CDR3 is 14 residues long. The CDR3 nucleotides read TGCAGTGCTAGAAGTCTGAGGGGCACAGATACGCAGTATTTT. It specifies CSARSLRGTDTQYF.

A few counts support this clonotype. The chain combines TRBV6-2 or TRBV6-3 with TRBJ2-7; 9 nucleotides align to TRBD1. CDR1 and CDR2 from the germline V gene are MNHEY and SVGEGT. The CDR3 extends over 16 amino acids. After removal of 3 bases from V and 0 bases from J, the junction contained 6 bases not matched to a gene. CDR3 region: CASSYSTGGPSYEQYF. Written as DNA, the CDR3 is TGTGCCAGCAGTTATTCCACAGGGGGCCCCTCCTACGAGCAGTACTTC.

This clonotype showed up just a few times. The chain has TRBV27 and TRBJ1-5, with D unclear. This CDR3 comprises 14 residues. In germline, CDR1 is MNHEY, CDR2 SMNVEV (reference sequence). The V end lost 8 bases, the J end lost 0 bases, and 11 bases lay between the germline ends. The chain's CDR3 is CASATGGSNQPQHF. DNA of the CDR3: TGTGCCAGCGCTACGGGCGGTAGCAATCAGCCCCAGCATTTT.

This clonotype was detected a few times. This chain links TRBV2 with TRBJ1-2, with 8 bases identical to TRBD1. The CDR3 extends over 14 amino acids. J gave up 10 bases and V 2 bases, and 9 bases lay outside the gene matches. Germline assignment: CDR1 SNHLY and CDR2 FYNNEI. CDR3 loop: CASSESGDRSVYTF. As DNA, the CDR3 is TGTGCCAGCAGTGAATCGGGGGACAGGTCGGTCTACACCTTC.

The V and J genes are TRBV5-1 and TRBJ1-2; D is possibly TRBD1 (6 bases). This CDR3 has 15 residues. Looked up from germline, CDR1 is SGHRS and CDR2 is YFSETQ. Trimming shortened V by 3 bases and J by 6 bases, and 18 bases separated the two germline ends. CDR3 region: CASSSSAGVVDGYTF. The CDR3 bases are TGCGCCAGCAGCTCATCGGCAGGGGTTGTCGATGGCTACACCTTC.

The V and J genes are TRBV5-1 and TRBJ2-7; the match to TRBD2 covers 10 bases. The CDR3 runs 18 residues. J lost 2 bases, V lost 3 bases, and 14 bases had no gene match. CDR1 is SGHRS and CDR2 is YFSETQ in the germline V gene. CDR3 DNA sequence: TGCGCCAGCAGCTATTGGGAGCCCGGACTAGCGGAGACCTACGAGCAGTACTTC. It yields the protein CASSYWEPGLAETYEQYF.

The table lists this clonotype with a few counts. This chain joins TRBV11-3 and TRBJ2-2; no clear D gene. The V and J ends lost 2 bases and 8 bases respectively, with 9 bases between them. This CDR3 spans 13 amino acids. Germline V gene lookup returns CDR1 SGHNT and CDR2 YENEEA. CDR3 protein: CASSLFSGGELFF. As DNA, the CDR3 is TGTGCCAGCAGCTTATTTTCGGGTGGGGAGCTGTTTTTT.

This sequence joins TRBV9 and TRBJ2-1; unclear D gene. V was cut by 0 bases and J by 0 bases, with 7 bases left in between. The CDR3 is 15 residues long. Germline V gene data show CDR1 as SGDLS and CDR2 as YYNGEE. CDR3 region: CASSVGATSYNEQFF. The CDR3 DNA follows: TGTGCCAGCAGCGTAGGAGCGACCTCCTACAATGAGCAGTTCTTC.

CDR3 sequence reads: CAIRDSQGNTREQYF. The CDR3 nucleotides read TGTGCCATCAGGGACAGCCAGGGCAATACGAGGGAGCAGTACTTC. The chain uses TRBV10-3 and TRBJ2-1, with a weak D call TRBD1 (6 bases). The closer fit of TRBJ2-7 to the DNA end suggests the J call may be wrong. Germline V gene data show CDR1 as ENHRY and CDR2 as SYGVKD. The CDR3 consists of 15 residues.

The gene calls are TRBV20-1 and TRBJ1-4; D perhaps matches TRBD1 (6 bases). V lost 0 bases and J lost 4, with 9 bases in between. The germline gives CDR1 DFQATT, CDR2 SNEGSKA (reference sequence). The CDR3 loop spans 14 amino acids. Here the CDR3 DNA reads TGCAGTGCTAGAGATCAGGGGTTTAATGAAAAACTGTTTTTT. Encoded protein: CSARDQGFNEKLFF.

The chain recombines TRBV29-1 with TRBJ1-1; D might be TRBD1 (6 bases). Germline lookup yields CDR1 SQVTM and CDR2 ANQGSEA. Trimming removed 7 bases from V and 4 bases from J, with 16 bases in between. CDR3 length: 13 residues. CDR3 DNA sequence: TGCAGCGGGGGACTCACCAGGGGCACTGAAGCTTTCTTT. It is translated as CSGGLTRGTEAFF.

The V gene is TRBV10-3, the J gene TRBJ2-1, with 8 bases lining up with TRBD2. Germline trimming cut 5 bases from V and 0 bases from J; bases unmatched to any gene: 3. Germline values: CDR1 ENHRY, CDR2 SYGVKD. The CDR3 consists of 15 residues. This CDR3 reads CAISQLAASYNEQFF. The CDR3 bases are TGTGCCATCAGTCAACTAGCGGCCTCCTACAATGAGCAGTTCTTC.

The V gene is TRBV20-1, the J gene TRBJ1-2; D remains unclear. The CDR3 runs to 11 residues. V gave up 6 bases and J gave up 4 bases, with 9 bases separating them. From germline, CDR1 is DFQATT and CDR2 SNEGSKA (reference sequence). The CDR3 sequence is CSANRIYGYTF. In DNA, the CDR3 is TGCAGTGCCAACCGAATCTATGGCTACACCTTC.

V gene TRBV18 combines with J gene TRBJ2-3; 7 bases match TRBD2. V lost 6 bases to trimming and J lost 6 bases; unmatched junction nucleotides: 15. The CDR3 consists of 16 residues. Germline assignment: CDR1 KGHSH and CDR2 LQKENI. CDR3 in amino acids: CASSLLAILLADTQYF. For the CDR3, the DNA is TGTGCCAGCTCCCTACTAGCGATCCTCTTGGCGGATACGCAGTATTTT.